These 14 T cell receptor beta chains came from one sample sequenced in a study of identical twins. TCRdb analysed the 5' RACE reads with MiXCR anew, one entry per CDR3 protein. The data contain hundreds of thousands of distinct CDR3 sequences, 20% to 30% of them seen just once; the ten biggest clones take up just under 3%. These same data were also listed under a study on T cells expressing NK-cell markers.

Specimen: CD4+ T cells sorted from blood. Receptor source: a woman in her late teens or twenties in good health.

The V call is TRBV20-1, the J call TRBJ1-2; D ambiguous. Germline lookup yields CDR1 DFQATT and CDR2 SNEGSKA (reference sequence). The V gene lost 6 bases and the J gene lost 7 bases, with 12 bases spanning the gap. There are 11 residues in the CDR3. The DNA of the CDR3 is TGCAGTGCCCCGTCCGCAGGTGGCTACACCTTC. It yields the protein CSAPSAGGYTF.

CDR3 sequence (DNA): TGTGCCAGCCGGCCGACTAGCGGCCGTGGCACCGGGGAGCTGTTTTTT. Protein sequence: CASRPTSGRGTGELFF. The rearrangement links TRBV5-4 to TRBJ2-2; 9 bases map to TRBD2. The CDR3 sequence is 16 residues long. With V trimmed by 7 bases and J by 4 bases, 11 bases remained unmatched. Germline V gives CDR1 SGHNT, CDR2 YYREEE (reference sequence).

The table lists this clonotype with a few counts. The chain is built from TRBV20-1 and TRBJ2-5; 11 bases are shared with TRBD2. The CDR3 is 16 amino acids. V was clipped by 3 bases and J by 5 bases; unmatched bases: 11. Germline lookup yields CDR1 DFQATT and CDR2 SNEGSKA (reference sequence). In nucleotides, the CDR3 is TGCAGTGCTAGCATTTGGACGGGGACTAGCGGTGAGACCCAGTACTTC. Its protein product is CSASIWTGTSGETQYF.

J is TRBJ1-1 and V is TRBV6-2 or TRBV6-3; D not resolved. Germline values: CDR1 MNHEY, CDR2 SVGEGT. The CDR3 has 13 amino acids. V was trimmed by 6 bases and J by 4 bases, leaving 12 bases between them. CDR3 nucleotide sequence: TGTGCCAGCAGCGTGACGGTGGTCACTGAAGCTTTCTTT. It is translated as CASSVTVVTEAFF.

This clonotype was counted at least ten times. V usage is TRBV7-8 and J usage is TRBJ1-2; D might be TRBD1 (6 bases). Germline loops: CDR1 SGHVS, CDR2 FQNEAQ. There are 15 residues in the CDR3. Trimming stripped 1 base from V and 8 bases from J, with 17 bases between. The CDR3 nucleotides read TGTGCCAGCAGCTTAGTTGCAGGGGTTGCGGAGGGCTACACCTTC. It yields the protein CASSLVAGVAEGYTF.

The chain recombines TRBV7-3 with TRBJ1-5; D not resolved. The CDR3 is 13 amino acids. V lost 2 bases and J 6 bases, leaving 8 bases between the germline ends. Germline V lookup: CDR1 SGHTA, CDR2 FQGTGA. In DNA form, the CDR3 reads TGTGCCAGCAGCTTATACTATGGTCAGCCCCAGCATTTT. As protein: CASSLYYGQPQHF.

This chain connects TRBV20-1 to TRBJ1-5; D might be TRBD1 (5 bases). V was shortened by 1 base and J by 4 bases, with 8 bases between the two germline ends. The CDR3 runs to 13 residues. Germline V gives CDR1 DFQATT, CDR2 SNEGSKA (reference sequence). Here the CDR3 reads CSARGSGNQPQHF. As DNA, the CDR3 is TGCAGTGCTAGAGGGTCAGGGAATCAGCCCCAGCATTTT.

This clonotype was seen only a few times. The rearrangement uses TRBV12-3 or TRBV12-4 and TRBJ2-7; D is unresolved. Trimming took off 2 bases at V and 4 bases at J, with 12 bases between the two ends. This CDR3 is built from 14 residues. This CDR3 reads CASSLIYRPYEQYF. Here the CDR3 DNA reads TGTGCCAGCAGTTTAATTTACCGACCATACGAGCAGTACTTC.

The chain carries TRBV12-3 or TRBV12-4 and TRBJ2-7; 7 bases are shared with TRBD1. CDR3 size: 13 residues. Trimming removed 5 bases from V and 3 bases from J; junction bases left unmatched: 4. The CDR3 DNA reads as TGTGCCAGCAGTAACCGGGACAGCTACGAGCAGTACTTC. Translated: CASSNRDSYEQYF.

This clonotype was detected a few times. This rearrangement joins TRBV5-1 to TRBJ2-1; 9 bases match TRBD2. Germline trimming cut 0 bases from V and 4 bases from J; bases unmatched to any gene: 8. The CDR3 totals 17 residues. Per the germline V gene, CDR1 is SGHRS and CDR2 is YFSETQ. The CDR3 DNA is TGCGCCAGCAGCTTGGGGCTAGCGGGGTCCCTATACAATGAGCAGTTCTTC. Translated: CASSLGLAGSLYNEQFF.

This chain connects TRBV7-9 to TRBJ2-5; no clear D. This CDR3 has 12 residues. The V gene's germline CDR1 is SEHNR and CDR2 FQNEAQ (reference sequence). Trimming shortened V by 4 bases and J by 4 bases, and 7 bases separated the two germline ends. CDR3 bases: TGTGCCAGCAGCTCAAGTAGAGAGACCCAGTACTTC. The encoded protein is CASSSSRETQYF.

The genes are TRBV9 and TRBJ1-2; D gene unclear. Trimming stripped 7 bases from V and 2 bases from J, with 9 bases between. CDR1 and CDR2 (germline): SGDLS, YYNGEE. The CDR3 sequence is 12 residues long. CDR3 amino acids: CASSGPNYGYTF. Written as DNA, the CDR3 is TGTGCCAGCTCCGGGCCGAACTATGGCTACACCTTC.

V and J are TRBV15 and TRBJ2-3; the match to TRBD2 covers 9 bases. The length of the CDR3 is 15 residues. Trimming removed 5 bases from V and 7 bases from J; junction bases left unmatched: 10. Germline V gene sequence: CDR1 LNHNV, CDR2 YYDKDF (reference sequence). CDR3 in DNA: TGTGCCACCAGCCGTGGTAGCGGGAGAATGTATACGCAGTATTTT. It yields the protein CATSRGSGRMYTQYF.

This clonotype has only a few counts. This chain joins TRBV3-1 and TRBJ2-2; 7 bases align to TRBD2. This CDR3 comprises 13 residues. Trimming took 3 bases from V and 5 from J; bases not matched to a gene: 0. In germline, CDR1 is LGHDT, CDR2 YNNKEL (reference sequence). The CDR3 DNA follows: TGTGCCAGCAGCCACGGGGGGACCGGGGAGCTGTTTTTT. It translates to CASSHGGTGELFF.